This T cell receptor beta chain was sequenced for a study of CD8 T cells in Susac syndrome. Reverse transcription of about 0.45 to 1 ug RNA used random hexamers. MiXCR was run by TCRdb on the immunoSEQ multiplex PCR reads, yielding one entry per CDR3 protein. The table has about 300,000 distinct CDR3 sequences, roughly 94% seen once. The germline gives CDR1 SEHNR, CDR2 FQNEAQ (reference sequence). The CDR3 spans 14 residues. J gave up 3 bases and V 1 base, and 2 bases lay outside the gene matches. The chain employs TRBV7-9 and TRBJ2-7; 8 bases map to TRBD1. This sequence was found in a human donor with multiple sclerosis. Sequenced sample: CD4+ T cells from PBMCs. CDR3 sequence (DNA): TGTGCCAGCAGCTTAGGACAGGGGTTCTACGAGCAGTACTTC. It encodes CASSLGQGFYEQYF. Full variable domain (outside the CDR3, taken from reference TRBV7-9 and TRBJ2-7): DTGVSQNPRHKITKRGQNVTFRCDPISEHNRLYWYRQTLGQGPEFLTYFQNEAQLEKSRLLSDRFSAERPKGSFSTLEIQRTEQGDSAMYLCASSLGQGFYEQYFGPGTRLTVT.